The TCR beta chain described here comes from a study of blood T cell repertoires in COVID-19. The overall study: The United States, Italy and Spain supplied acute and convalescent COVID-19 samples. The cDNA or gDNA used as material had been derived from T cells, B-cell-depleted T cells, or PBMCs.

The authors' processing: Estimates of nucleated cell counts were drawn from the amplification of reference gene primers. Assay: immunoSEQ multiplex PCR; the TCRdb copy retains only in-frame clones and omits some. The DNA gave D and trimming, while V, J and clone size come from that table. The data show 200,000 or so clones, about 85% seen once. Adults between roughly 18 and 95 years of age took part from under 30 US areas. About this clone itself: Distinct nucleotide sequences in the sample also encode this CDR3.

This TCR was recovered from a woman in her twenties or thirties who had recovered from COVID-19. The specimen sequenced was PBMCs or T cells enriched from blood (not recorded which).

The CDR3, as DNA: TGTGCCAGTAGTATCTTACAGGGAAATTCACCCCTCCACTTT. Amino acid sequence: CASSILQGNSPLHF. The chain carries TRBV19 and TRBJ1-6; weak D call: TRBD1 (6 bases). Between the trimmed V and J ends, which lost 3 bases and 7 bases, there was a span of 10 bases. CDR3 length equals 14 residues. Looked up from germline, CDR1 is LNHDA and CDR2 is SQIVND (reference sequence). Complete variable domain (other parts from reference TRBV19 and TRBJ1-6): DGGITQSPKYLFRKEGQNVTLSCEQNLNHDAMYWYRQDPGQGLRLIYYSQIVNDFQKGDIAEGYSVSREKKESFPLTVTSAQKNPTAFYLCASSILQGNSPLHFGNGTRLTVT.